The TCR beta chain described here comes from a study of PD-L1 blockade in urothelial cancer. Assay: immunoSEQ multiplex PCR; the TCRdb copy retains only in-frame clones and omits some. The sample lists roughly 91,000 clones, 85% to 90% seen once, with around 14% in the top ten. The time point is: pretreatment peripheral blood. CDR1 KGHSH and CDR2 LQKENI come from the germline V gene. The ends were cut back, 4 bases at V and 3 bases at J, with 16 bases in the middle. This CDR3 comprises 16 residues. The rearrangement links TRBV18 to TRBJ2-1; tentative D call: TRBD2 (5 bases). The sample was PBMCs, taken around atezolizumab (anti-PD-L1) treatment. This receptor was taken from a man aged 55-75 years with urothelial cancer. The CDR3 spells CASSLNLGRVYNEQFF. The CDR3 nucleotides read TGTGCCAGCTCACTGAACCTCGGGCGGGTCTACAATGAGCAGTTCTTC.